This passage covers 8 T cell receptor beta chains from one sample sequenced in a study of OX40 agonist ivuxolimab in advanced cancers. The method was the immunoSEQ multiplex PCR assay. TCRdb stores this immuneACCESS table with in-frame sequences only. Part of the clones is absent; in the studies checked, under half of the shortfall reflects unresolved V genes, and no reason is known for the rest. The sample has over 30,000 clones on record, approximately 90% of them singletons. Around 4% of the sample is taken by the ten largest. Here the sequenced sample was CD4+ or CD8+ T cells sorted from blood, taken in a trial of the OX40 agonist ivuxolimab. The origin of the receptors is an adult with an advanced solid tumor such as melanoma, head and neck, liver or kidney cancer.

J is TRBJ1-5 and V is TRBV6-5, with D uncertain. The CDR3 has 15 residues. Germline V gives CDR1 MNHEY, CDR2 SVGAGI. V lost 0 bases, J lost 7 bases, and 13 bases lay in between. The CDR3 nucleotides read TGTGCCAGCAGTTACTCGCGGGATAGAGGGCAGCCCCAGCATTTT. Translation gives CASSYSRDRGQPQHF.

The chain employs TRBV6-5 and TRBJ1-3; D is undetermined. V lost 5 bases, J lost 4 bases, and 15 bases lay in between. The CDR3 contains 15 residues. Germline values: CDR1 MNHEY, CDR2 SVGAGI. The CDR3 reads CASSTSRGGGNTIYF. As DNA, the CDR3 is TGTGCCAGCAGTACTTCCCGGGGAGGAGGAAACACCATATATTTT.

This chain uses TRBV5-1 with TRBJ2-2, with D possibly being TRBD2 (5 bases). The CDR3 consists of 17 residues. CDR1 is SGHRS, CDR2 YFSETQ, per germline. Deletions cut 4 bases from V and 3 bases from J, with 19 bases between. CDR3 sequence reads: CASSRSPNPGDTGELFF. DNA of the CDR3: TGCGCCAGCAGCCGATCACCCAACCCCGGGGACACCGGGGAGCTGTTTTTT.

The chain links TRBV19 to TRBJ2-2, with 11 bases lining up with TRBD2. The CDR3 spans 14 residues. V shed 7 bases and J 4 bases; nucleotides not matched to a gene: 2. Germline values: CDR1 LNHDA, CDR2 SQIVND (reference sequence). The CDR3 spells CASMTSGATGELFF. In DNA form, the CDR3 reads TGTGCCAGTATGACTAGCGGGGCCACCGGGGAGCTGTTTTTT.

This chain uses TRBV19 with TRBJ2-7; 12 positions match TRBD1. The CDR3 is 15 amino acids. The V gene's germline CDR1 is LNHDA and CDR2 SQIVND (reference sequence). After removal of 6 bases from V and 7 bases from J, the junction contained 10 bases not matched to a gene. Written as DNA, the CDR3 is TGTGCCAGTAGAAGCCGGGACAGGGGGCTGGGAGAGCAGTACTTC. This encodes CASRSRDRGLGEQYF.

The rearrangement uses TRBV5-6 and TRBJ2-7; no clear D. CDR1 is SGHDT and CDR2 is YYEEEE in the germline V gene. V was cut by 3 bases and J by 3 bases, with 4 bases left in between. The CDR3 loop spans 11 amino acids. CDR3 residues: CASSSLYEQYF. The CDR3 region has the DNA TGTGCCAGCAGCTCACTCTACGAGCAGTACTTC.

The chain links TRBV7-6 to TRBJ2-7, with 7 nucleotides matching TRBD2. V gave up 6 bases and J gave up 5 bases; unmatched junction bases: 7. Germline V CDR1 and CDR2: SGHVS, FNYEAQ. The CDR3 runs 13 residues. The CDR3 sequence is CASRGTAGNEQYF. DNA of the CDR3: TGTGCCAGCAGGGGTACAGCGGGGAACGAGCAGTACTTC.

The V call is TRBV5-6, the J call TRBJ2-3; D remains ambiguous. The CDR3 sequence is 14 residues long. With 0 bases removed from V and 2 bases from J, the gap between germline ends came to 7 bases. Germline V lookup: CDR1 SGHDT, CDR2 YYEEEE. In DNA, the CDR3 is TGTGCCAGCAGCTTGGGAAGCACCACAGATACGCAGTATTTT. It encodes CASSLGSTTDTQYF.